This TCR beta chain comes out of a study of neoadjuvant anti-PD-1 for oral cavity cancer. Time point: after neoadjuvant nivolumab, at surgical resection. This clone was picked up one time. Its antigen is not identified. Sequencing used immunoSEQ multiplex PCR; TCRdb keeps in-frame clones, though not all of them. The table lists around 7,200 clones, about three fifths of them singletons. Study-wide points: Each response group had just a few patients in TCR analyses.

The J segment lost 0 bases and the V segment lost 5 bases, leaving 5 bases of the junction unmatched. The CDR3 has 15 amino acids. CDR1 and CDR2 (germline): SGHAT, FQNNGV. The rearrangement uses TRBV11-2 and TRBJ1-1; the match to TRBD1 covers 8 bases. The clonotype comes from a person aged 40 to 85 with oral cavity squamous cell carcinoma. The sequenced sample was PBMCs, obtained after nivolumab (anti-PD-1) treatment. CDR3 sequence reads: CASSTRTGMNTEAFF. The CDR3, as DNA: TGTGCCAGCAGCACGAGGACAGGGATGAACACTGAAGCTTTCTTT.